This entry is about one T cell receptor beta chain. What it recognizes is unknown. This entry is derived from a study of T cells in localized non-small cell lung cancer. Germline trimming cut 0 bases from V and 0 bases from J; bases unmatched to any gene: 2. Germline CDR1 and CDR2: SGHRS and YFSETQ. There are 16 residues in the CDR3. General study findings and limits: T cell clonality was highest in uninvolved adjacent lung, above tumor.

Only in-frame clones appear in the TCRdb table, and some are missing; sequencing was by immunoSEQ multiplex PCR. This table has 60,000 or so clones, 80% to 90% appearing once. The chain employs TRBV5-1 and TRBJ2-1, with 8 bases matching TRBD2. The sample was PBMCs, taken before any cancer treatment. This receptor was identified in a man aged 40 to 69 with stage II lung adenocarcinoma. CDR3 amino acids: CASSLERGSSYNEQFF. The CDR3 region has the DNA TGCGCCAGCAGCTTGGAGCGGGGGAGCTCCTACAATGAGCAGTTCTTC.